This T cell receptor (beta chain) derives from a study of cytomegalovirus exposure and HLA in healthy donors. PCR primers comprised 60 Vbeta and 13 Jbeta primers. Generated by immunoSEQ multiplex PCR, the TCRdb table keeps only in-frame clones and is missing some. The repertoire holds fewer than 150,000 clones, with approximately 80% as singletons. This CDR3 spans 18 amino acids. Germline CDR1 and CDR2: SGHRS and YFSETQ. With 1 base clipped from V and 5 bases from J, the junction kept 15 bases outside the gene matches. The chain recombines TRBV5-1 with TRBJ2-1; TRBD2 agrees at 7 bases. Sequencing was done on a sample of PBMCs. The origin of this receptor is a woman in her 40s in good health and CMV-seropositive. The CDR3 DNA follows: TGCGCCAGCAGCTTGAGTGGGCTAGCGGTACAATCGCACAATGAGCAGTTCTTC. Translating gives CASSLSGLAVQSHNEQFF.